A single sample gave rise to the 18 T cell receptor beta chains below, sequenced in a study of beta chain features in type 1 diabetes. As every portion of the isolated RNA was reverse transcribed, the sequencing read expressed TCRB transcripts. The assay was immunoSEQ multiplex PCR, and TCRdb's table has in-frame clones only and misses some. The repertoire consists of fewer than 350,000 clones, with less than 20% occurring once and the leading ten covering about 0.045%. Sequencing was carried out using naive CD4+ T cells from blood. Source of these receptors: a woman aged 18-29 years in good health.

This clone was counted a few times. This chain connects TRBV28 to TRBJ1-1, with a tentative D call TRBD1 (6 bases). The ends were cut back, 5 bases at V and 1 base at J, with 14 bases in the middle. Germline CDR1 MDHEN, CDR2 SYDVKM. This CDR3 has 15 residues. The DNA for the CDR3 is TGTGCCAGCAGTGCGGCAGGGGCAGGGAACACTGAAGCTTTCTTT. Residues: CASSAAGAGNTEAFF.

The chain combines TRBV14 with TRBJ2-3; 8 bases fit TRBD2. With V trimmed by 4 bases and J by 4 bases, 7 bases remained unmatched. This CDR3 has 15 amino acids. Per the germline V gene, CDR1 is SGHDN and CDR2 is FVKESK. The CDR3 region has the DNA TGTGCCAGCAGCCGAATAGCGGGATATGCAGATACGCAGTATTTT. Protein: CASSRIAGYADTQYF. Using reference TRBV14 and TRBJ2-3 for the parts outside the CDR3, the full variable domain is EAGVTQFPSHSVIEKGQTVTLRCDPISGHDNLYWYRRVMGKEIKFLLHFVKESKQDESGMPNNRFLAERTGGTYSTLKVQPAELEDSGVYFCASSRIAGYADTQYFGPGTRLTVL.

A remark on this clone: The same CDR3 arises from other DNA sequences in this sample as well. The chain uses TRBV5-4 and TRBJ2-7; tentative D call: TRBD1 (5 bases). The CDR3 runs to 14 residues. Trimming took off 0 bases at V and 1 base at J, with 8 bases between the two ends. Germline loops: CDR1 SGHNT, CDR2 YYREEE (reference sequence). The CDR3, as DNA: TGTGCCAGCAGCTTGGATCAGGGTTCCTACGAGCAGTACTTC. Its protein is CASSLDQGSYEQYF.

This clone occurred a few times. This chain uses TRBV19 with TRBJ2-2, with 11 bases aligning to TRBD2. The CDR3 extends over 16 amino acids. CDR1 LNHDA and CDR2 SQIVND come from the germline V gene (reference sequence). The J segment lost 2 bases and the V segment lost 6 bases, leaving 5 bases of the junction unmatched. For the CDR3, the DNA is TGTGCCAGTAGAAGTAGCGGGAGGGTAAACACCGGGGAGCTGTTTTTT. Protein product: CASRSSGRVNTGELFF.

Here the CDR3 DNA reads TGTGCCAGCAGCTTAATGACACCCAATCAGCCCCAGCATTTT. Translated: CASSLMTPNQPQHF. The V call is TRBV7-2, the J call TRBJ1-5; no clear D. Trimming removed 2 bases at V and 3 bases at J, with 8 bases between. This CDR3 contains 14 residues. The germline gives CDR1 SGHTA, CDR2 FQGNSA.

This clone came up a few times. This chain links TRBV7-9 with TRBJ2-3; D may be TRBD2 (5 bases). Germline CDR1 and CDR2: SEHNR and FQNEAQ (reference sequence). Trimming removed 4 bases from V and 4 bases from J, with 9 bases in between. This CDR3 contains 13 residues. The CDR3 sequence: CASSSLAADTQYF. CDR3 bases: TGTGCCAGCAGCTCCCTAGCAGCAGATACGCAGTATTTT.

The chain couples TRBV27 to TRBJ1-2; TRBD1 matches at 7 bases. CDR3 length: 13 amino acids. V trimming: 5 bases; J trimming: 5 bases; junction bases outside the gene matches: 5. Germline V CDR1 and CDR2: MNHEY, SMNVEV (reference sequence). In nucleotides, the CDR3 is TGTGCCAGCAGTCCACAGGGGAGGTATGGCTACACCTTC. This encodes CASSPQGRYGYTF.

The rearrangement links TRBV29-1 to TRBJ2-6, with 7 bases aligning to TRBD1. Germline lookup yields CDR1 SQVTM and CDR2 ANQGSEA. J lost 4 bases, V lost 7 bases, and 4 bases had no gene match. This CDR3 spans 13 amino acids. In DNA form, the CDR3 reads TGCAGCGCCACAGGGGTCGGGGCCAACGTCCTGACTTTC. Translation: CSATGVGANVLTF.

The sample holds a few counts of this clone. The V call is TRBV11-3, the J call TRBJ2-3; TRBD2 matches 8 bases. Trimming cost V 6 bases and J 4 bases; bases outside gene matches: 6. The CDR3 consists of 14 residues. The germline V gene encodes CDR1 SGHNT and CDR2 YENEEA. The CDR3 reads CASSPPREADTQYF. The CDR3 DNA is TGTGCCAGCAGTCCTCCGCGGGAGGCAGATACGCAGTATTTT.

This clone was found a few times. The V call is TRBV4-3, the J call TRBJ2-3; D unresolved. This CDR3 contains 13 residues. V gave up 4 bases and J gave up 6 bases, with 11 bases separating them. The germline V gene encodes CDR1 LGHNA and CDR2 YSLEER. The CDR3 is CASSPSIPDTQYF. Written as DNA, the CDR3 is TGCGCCAGCAGCCCATCTATACCGGATACGCAGTATTTT.

This clone showed up just a few times. This chain joins TRBV2 and TRBJ2-5, with D maybe TRBD2 (5 bases). With 7 bases removed from V and 5 bases from J, the gap between germline ends came to 11 bases. CDR1 and CDR2 (germline): SNHLY, FYNNEI. The CDR3 is 12 amino acids. The CDR3, as DNA: TGTGCCAGCATGGGTGGCGGGGAGACCCAGTACTTC. This gives the protein CASMGGGETQYF.

This rearrangement joins TRBV5-6 to TRBJ2-3; TRBD2 matches at 12 bases. The CDR3 is 15 amino acids. The V and J ends lost 4 bases and 6 bases, in that order; junction bases with no gene match: 6. Germline V CDR1 and CDR2: SGHDT, YYEEEE. Here the CDR3 DNA reads TGTGCCAGCAGCCAAGGACTAGCGGGATGGGATACGCAGTATTTT. Translation: CASSQGLAGWDTQYF.

This clone occurred a few times. J is TRBJ1-2 and V is TRBV9, with D possibly being TRBD1 (5 bases). The CDR3 sequence is 14 residues long. Germline loops: CDR1 SGDLS, CDR2 YYNGEE. V was trimmed by 0 bases and J by 4 bases, leaving 10 bases between them. CDR3 nucleotides: TGTGCCAGCAGCGTAGATCAGGGCACCTATGGCTACACCTTC. It yields the protein CASSVDQGTYGYTF.

CDR3 protein: CAWMRWTRSDTQYF. The CDR3 DNA sequence: TGTGCCTGGATGCGGTGGACTAGATCGGATACGCAGTATTTT. The rearrangement uses TRBV30 and TRBJ2-3; 7 bases match TRBD2. The CDR3 contains 14 residues. V lost 4 bases, J lost 6 bases, and 10 bases stayed unmatched. Germline loops: CDR1 GTSNPN, CDR2 SVGIG (reference sequence).

The rearrangement uses TRBV5-4 and TRBJ2-7; 8 bases line up with TRBD1. V dropped 3 bases and J dropped 4; count of bases not matched to a gene: 6. The CDR3 is 14 amino acids. Germline V gives CDR1 SGHNT, CDR2 YYREEE (reference sequence). The CDR3 sequence is CASSSPGQEYEQYF. CDR3 sequence (DNA): TGTGCCAGCAGCTCACCGGGACAGGAGTACGAGCAGTACTTC.

This clone was observed a handful of times. The rearrangement joins TRBV4-3 to TRBJ2-5; 8 nucleotides align to TRBD1. V trimming: 4 bases; J trimming: 2 bases; junction bases outside the gene matches: 9. This CDR3 is 16 amino acids long. Germline V CDR1 and CDR2: LGHNA, YSLEER. CDR3 DNA: TGCGCCAGCAGCCCGCCGACAGGGGAATCTCAAGAGACCCAGTACTTC. This gives the protein CASSPPTGESQETQYF.

This clone was seen a handful of times. This rearrangement joins TRBV4-3 to TRBJ1-5; D gene unclear. Trimming shortened V by 0 bases and J by 8 bases, and 14 bases separated the two germline ends. Germline V lookup: CDR1 LGHNA, CDR2 YSLEER. This CDR3 is built from 15 residues. The CDR3 loop reads CASSQDRSGYKPQHF. The CDR3 DNA sequence: TGCGCCAGCAGCCAAGATCGGTCTGGTTATAAGCCCCAGCATTTT.

The chain joins TRBV4-1 to TRBJ1-4; 8 bases agree with TRBD1. The CDR3 runs to 16 residues. Trimming took 0 bases from V and 7 from J; bases not matched to a gene: 7. Germline lookup yields CDR1 MGHRA and CDR2 YSYEKL. CDR3 DNA: TGCGCCAGCAGCCAAGATCCCAGGGGGCGAATTGAAAAACTGTTTTTT. The encoded protein is CASSQDPRGRIEKLFF.